This T cell receptor beta chain appears in the sequencing data of a study of blood T cell repertoires in COVID-19. Repertoires were generated with immunoSEQ multiplex PCR, while TCRdb's copy carries only in-frame clones and drops some. The sample shows about 140,000 clones, 70% to 90% of them seen only once. The V gene end was trimmed by 2 bases and the J gene end by 0 bases; junction bases not matched to a gene: 4. The CDR3 runs 16 residues. CDR1 MNHEY and CDR2 SVGEGT come from the germline V gene. The V gene is TRBV6-2 or TRBV6-3, the J gene TRBJ2-3; 8 bases agree with TRBD2. This clonotype originated in a woman older than 75 with acute or convalescent COVID-19. The sample taken for sequencing was peripheral blood. The DNA for the CDR3 is TGTGCCAGCAGTTACGGCGGGGGGACTAGCACAGATACGCAGTATTTT. This gives the protein CASSYGGGTSTDTQYF.